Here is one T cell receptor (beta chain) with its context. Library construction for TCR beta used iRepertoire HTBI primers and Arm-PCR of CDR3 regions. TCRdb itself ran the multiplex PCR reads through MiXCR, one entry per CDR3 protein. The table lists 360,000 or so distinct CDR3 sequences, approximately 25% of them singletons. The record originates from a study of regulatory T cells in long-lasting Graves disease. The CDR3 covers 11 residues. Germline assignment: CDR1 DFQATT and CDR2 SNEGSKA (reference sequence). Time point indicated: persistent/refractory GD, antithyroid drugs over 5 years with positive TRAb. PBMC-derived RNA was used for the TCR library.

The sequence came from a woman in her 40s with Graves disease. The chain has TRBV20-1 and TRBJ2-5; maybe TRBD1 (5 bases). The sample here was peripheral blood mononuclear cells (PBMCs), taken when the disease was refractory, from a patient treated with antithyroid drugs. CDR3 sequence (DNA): TGCAGGGGCAGTAGGGGAGAGACCCAGTACTTC. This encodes CRGSRGETQYF.